The 5 T cell receptor beta chains listed next were all sequenced from one sample in a study of blood T cells in healthy people across ages (dated by TCRdb to the mid-2010s). The library was built by means of 5' RACE. This sample was sequenced with an Illumina HiSeq 2500. A second PCR of about 7 to 12 cycles was performed with a sample-barcoded 5' primer and a J-beta primer mix. TCRdb reprocessing: public reads trimmed at Q25 with fastp, clones called with MiXCR, in-frame beta chains kept. Rows with a matching CDR3 protein are joined into one entry that keeps the most common DNA and genes. Counted in this sample were more than 900,000 distinct CDR3 sequences; approximately 25% of them appeared once. Around 0.75% of the sample rests with the top ten. The same sample was also studied in work on T cells of mothers and their children.

The sample consisted of blood. The receptors here all came from a girl aged 2-10 years in good health.

V and J are TRBV3-1 and TRBJ2-4; D call uncertain. The CDR3 sequence is 12 residues long. Trimming cost V 7 bases and J 1 base, with 5 bases left between them. CDR1 is LGHDT and CDR2 is YNNKEL in the germline V gene (reference sequence). The CDR3 loop is CASNGAKNIQYF. The CDR3 coding sequence is TGTGCCAGCAACGGGGCCAAAAACATTCAGTACTTC.

The chain joins TRBV20-1 to TRBJ2-1; no firm D call. V lost 1 base to trimming and J lost 3 bases, with 7 bases between them. This CDR3 region has 13 residues. Germline CDR1 and CDR2: DFQATT and SNEGSKA (reference sequence). CDR3 sequence: CSARASFYNEQFF. In DNA form, the CDR3 reads TGCAGTGCTAGAGCGAGCTTCTACAATGAGCAGTTCTTC.

V is TRBV7-2 and J is TRBJ2-4, with TRBD2 as a possible D gene (6 bases). Germline assignment: CDR1 SGHTA and CDR2 FQGNSA. With 5 bases removed from V and 10 bases from J, the gap between germline ends came to 24 bases. The CDR3 consists of 16 residues. The CDR3 DNA sequence: TGTGCCAGCAGCACCTTATGGGACTCCGACGTTATTATTCAGTACTTC. This gives the protein CASSTLWDSDVIIQYF.

V and J are TRBV11-2 and TRBJ2-7, with D unclear. Germline CDR1 is SGHAT and CDR2 is FQNNGV. This CDR3 has 15 amino acids. Trimming cost V 5 bases and J 2 bases, with 16 bases left between them. CDR3 in DNA: TGTGCCAGCAGCCCTTCCTCTCGGGCTACCTACGAGCAGTACTTC. Translation gives CASSPSSRATYEQYF.

A few counts support this clonotype. The chain uses TRBV28 and TRBJ2-7; tentative D call: TRBD2 (5 bases). Judging by the DNA end, TRBJ2-5 fits better; the J call may be wrong. Germline lookup yields CDR1 MDHEN and CDR2 SYDVKM. The CDR3 runs 12 residues. The chain's CDR3 is CASLDSGETQYF. CDR3 DNA: TGTGCCAGCCTGGACTCGGGTGAGACCCAGTACTTC.